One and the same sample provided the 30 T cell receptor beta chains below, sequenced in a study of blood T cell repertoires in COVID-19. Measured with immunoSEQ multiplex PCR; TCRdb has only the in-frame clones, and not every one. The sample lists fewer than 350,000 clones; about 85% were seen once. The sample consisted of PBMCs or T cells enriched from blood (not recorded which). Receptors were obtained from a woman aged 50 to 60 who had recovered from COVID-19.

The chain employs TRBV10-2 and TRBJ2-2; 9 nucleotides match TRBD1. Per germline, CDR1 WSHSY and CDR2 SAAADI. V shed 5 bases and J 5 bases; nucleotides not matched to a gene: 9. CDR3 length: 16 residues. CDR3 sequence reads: CASSFTGGRGTGELFF. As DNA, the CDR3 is TGCGCCAGCAGTTTTACAGGGGGCAGGGGGACCGGGGAGCTGTTTTTT.

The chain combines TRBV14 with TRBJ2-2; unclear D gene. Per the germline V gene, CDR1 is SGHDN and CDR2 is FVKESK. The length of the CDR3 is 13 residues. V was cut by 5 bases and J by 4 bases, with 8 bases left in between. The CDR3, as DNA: TGTGCCAGCAGCTATATATCCACCGGGGAGCTGTTTTTT. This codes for CASSYISTGELFF.

This CDR3 reads CASSYDPVNSYGYTF. CDR3 bases: TGTGCCAGCAGCTACGATCCGGTAAACTCCTATGGCTACACCTTC. V and J are TRBV11-2 and TRBJ1-2; the D is unclear. CDR1 is SGHAT, CDR2 FQNNGV, per germline. The CDR3 length is 15 residues. V was shortened by 4 bases and J by 4 bases, with 16 bases between the two germline ends.

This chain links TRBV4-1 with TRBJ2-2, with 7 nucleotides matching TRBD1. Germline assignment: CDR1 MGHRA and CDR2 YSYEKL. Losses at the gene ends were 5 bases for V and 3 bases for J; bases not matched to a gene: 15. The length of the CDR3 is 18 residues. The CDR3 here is CASSVIVGQVRYTGELFF. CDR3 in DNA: TGCGCCAGCAGCGTGATCGTAGGACAGGTCCGTTACACCGGGGAGCTGTTTTTT.

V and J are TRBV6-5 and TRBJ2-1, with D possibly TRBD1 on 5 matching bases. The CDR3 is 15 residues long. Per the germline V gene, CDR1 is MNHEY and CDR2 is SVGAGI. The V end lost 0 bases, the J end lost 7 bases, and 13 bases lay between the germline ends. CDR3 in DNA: TGTGCCAGCAGTTACTCGAGCAGGGTAGTGAATGAGCAGTTCTTC. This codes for CASSYSSRVVNEQFF.

CDR3 region: CASSTERQGEKLFF. Here the CDR3 DNA reads TGTGCCAGCAGCACCGAGAGACAGGGGGAAAAACTGTTTTTT. The chain links TRBV9 to TRBJ1-4; 8 nucleotides line up with TRBD1. This CDR3 spans 14 amino acids. The V segment lost 4 bases and the J segment 8 bases; nucleotides outside the gene matches: 7. The germline CDR1 and CDR2 sequences are SGDLS and YYNGEE.

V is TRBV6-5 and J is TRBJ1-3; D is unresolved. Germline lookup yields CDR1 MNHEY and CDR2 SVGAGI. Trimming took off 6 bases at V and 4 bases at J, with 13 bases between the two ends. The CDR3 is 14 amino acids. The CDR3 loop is CASSASGVGNTIYF. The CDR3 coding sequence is TGTGCCAGCAGCGCGAGTGGAGTCGGAAACACCATATATTTT.

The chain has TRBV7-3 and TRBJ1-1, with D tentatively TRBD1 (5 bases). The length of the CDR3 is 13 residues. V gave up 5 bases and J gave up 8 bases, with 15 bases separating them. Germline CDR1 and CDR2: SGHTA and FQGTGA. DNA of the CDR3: TGTGCCAGCAGCCGCGCCAGACAGACCGAAGCTTTCTTT. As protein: CASSRARQTEAFF.

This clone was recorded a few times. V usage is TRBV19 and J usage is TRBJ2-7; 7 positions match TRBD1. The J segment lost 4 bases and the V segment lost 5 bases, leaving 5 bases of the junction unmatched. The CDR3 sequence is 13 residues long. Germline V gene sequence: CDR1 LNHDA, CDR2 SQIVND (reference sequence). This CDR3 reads CASSSRQGYEQYF. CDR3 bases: TGTGCCAGTAGTTCCAGACAGGGATACGAGCAGTACTTC.

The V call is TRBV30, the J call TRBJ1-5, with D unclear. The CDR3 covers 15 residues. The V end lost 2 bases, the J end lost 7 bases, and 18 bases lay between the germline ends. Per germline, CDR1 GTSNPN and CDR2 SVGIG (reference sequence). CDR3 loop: CAWSLQDGVRQPQHF. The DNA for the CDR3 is TGTGCCTGGAGTCTCCAAGACGGGGTCAGACAGCCCCAGCATTTT.

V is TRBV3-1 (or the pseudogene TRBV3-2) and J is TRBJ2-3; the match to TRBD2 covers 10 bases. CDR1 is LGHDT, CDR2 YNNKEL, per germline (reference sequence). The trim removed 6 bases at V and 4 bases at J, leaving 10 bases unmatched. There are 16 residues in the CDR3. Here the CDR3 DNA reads TGTGCCAGCAGGAAGTGGATAGCGGGGGGCCCAGATACGCAGTATTTT. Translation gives CASRKWIAGGPDTQYF.

In nucleotides, the CDR3 is TGTGCCAGCACTATTGGTGGGACAGGTGAAAAACTGTTTTTT. Translated: CASTIGGTGEKLFF. V gene TRBV2 combines with J gene TRBJ1-4; TRBD1 matches 8 bases. The V gene's germline CDR1 is SNHLY and CDR2 FYNNEI. The V and J ends lost 7 bases and 7 bases, in that order; junction bases with no gene match: 8. The CDR3 totals 14 residues.

The CDR3: CASSQDRAGGSQSETQYF. The CDR3 region has the DNA TGTGCCAGCAGCCAAGATCGAGCGGGGGGGAGTCAGTCAGAGACCCAGTACTTC. This chain links TRBV3-1 (or the pseudogene TRBV3-2) with TRBJ2-5; 10 bases are a match to TRBD2. Per the germline V gene, CDR1 is LGHDT and CDR2 is YNNKEL (reference sequence). The CDR3 totals 18 residues. V shed 0 bases, J shed 4 bases, and the junction held 11 bases outside the gene matches.

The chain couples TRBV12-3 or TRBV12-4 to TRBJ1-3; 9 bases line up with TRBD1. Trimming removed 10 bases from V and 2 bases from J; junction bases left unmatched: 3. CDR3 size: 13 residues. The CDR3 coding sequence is TGTGCCACCCGGGACAGGGCTGGAAACACCATATATTTT. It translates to CATRDRAGNTIYF.

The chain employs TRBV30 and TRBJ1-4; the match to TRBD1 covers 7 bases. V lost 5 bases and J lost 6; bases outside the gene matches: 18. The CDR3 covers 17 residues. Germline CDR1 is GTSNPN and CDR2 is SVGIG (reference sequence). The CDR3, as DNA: TGTGCCTGGTGTCCCCGGGACAGAGGCCTTAAAGATGAAAAACTGTTTTTT. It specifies CAWCPRDRGLKDEKLFF. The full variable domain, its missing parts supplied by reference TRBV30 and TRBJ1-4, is SQTIHQWPATLVQPVGSPLSLECTVEGTSNPNLYWYRQAAGRGLQLLFYSVGIGQISSEVPQNLSASRPQDRQFILSSKKLLLSDSGFYLCAWCPRDRGLKDEKLFFGSGTQLSVL.

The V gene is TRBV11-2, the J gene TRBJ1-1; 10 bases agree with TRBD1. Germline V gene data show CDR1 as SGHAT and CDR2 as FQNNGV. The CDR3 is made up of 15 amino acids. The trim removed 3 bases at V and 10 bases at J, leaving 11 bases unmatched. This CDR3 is CASSFGGQGDVGAFF. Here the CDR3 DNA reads TGTGCCAGCAGCTTTGGTGGACAGGGGGATGTCGGAGCTTTCTTT.

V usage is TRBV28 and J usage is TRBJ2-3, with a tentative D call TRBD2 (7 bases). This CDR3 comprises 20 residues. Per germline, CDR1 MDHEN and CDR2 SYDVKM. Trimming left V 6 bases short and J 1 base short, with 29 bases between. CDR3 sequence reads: CASRPPVRGGGAGGTDTQYF. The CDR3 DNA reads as TGTGCCAGCAGACCTCCGGTGCGGGGCGGGGGAGCAGGGGGCACAGATACGCAGTATTTT.

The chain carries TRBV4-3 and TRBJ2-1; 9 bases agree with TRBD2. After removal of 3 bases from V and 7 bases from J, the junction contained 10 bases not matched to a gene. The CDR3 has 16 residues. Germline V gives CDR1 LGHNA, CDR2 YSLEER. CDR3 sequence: CASSQNIAGVPNEQFF. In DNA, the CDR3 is TGCGCCAGCAGCCAGAATATAGCGGGAGTTCCGAATGAGCAGTTCTTC.

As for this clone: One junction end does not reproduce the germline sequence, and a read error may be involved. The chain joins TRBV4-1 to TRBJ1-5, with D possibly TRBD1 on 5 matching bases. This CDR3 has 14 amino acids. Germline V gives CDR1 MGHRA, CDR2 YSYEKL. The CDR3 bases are TGCGCCCGCAGCCGGGGGGGAGGAAATCAGCCCCAGCATTTT. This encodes CARSRGGGNQPQHF.

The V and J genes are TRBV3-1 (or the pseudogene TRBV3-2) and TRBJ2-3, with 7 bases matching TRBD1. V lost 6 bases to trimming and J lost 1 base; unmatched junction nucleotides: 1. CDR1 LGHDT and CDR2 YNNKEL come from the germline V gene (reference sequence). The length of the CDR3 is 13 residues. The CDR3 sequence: CASRGTGTDTQYF. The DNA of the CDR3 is TGTGCCAGCAGAGGGACAGGCACAGATACGCAGTATTTT.

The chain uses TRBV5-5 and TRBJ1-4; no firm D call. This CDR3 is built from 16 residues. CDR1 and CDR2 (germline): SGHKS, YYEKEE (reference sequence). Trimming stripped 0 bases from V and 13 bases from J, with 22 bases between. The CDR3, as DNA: TGTGCCAGCAGCTTGGCCAGTCATGATTTAGGGAGCAGACTGTTTTTT. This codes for CASSLASHDLGSRLFF.

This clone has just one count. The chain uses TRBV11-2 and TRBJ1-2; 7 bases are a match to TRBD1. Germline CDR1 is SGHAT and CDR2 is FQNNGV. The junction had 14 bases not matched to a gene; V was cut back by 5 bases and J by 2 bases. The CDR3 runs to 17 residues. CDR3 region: CASSGRNRDRANYGYTF. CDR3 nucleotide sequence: TGTGCCAGCAGCGGACGGAACCGGGACAGAGCGAACTATGGCTACACCTTC. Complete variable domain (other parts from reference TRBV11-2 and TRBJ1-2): EAGVAQSPRYKIIEKRQSVAFWCNPISGHATLYWYQQILGQGPKLLIQFQNNGVVDDSQLPKDRFSAERLKGVDSTLKIQPAKLEDSAVYLCASSGRNRDRANYGYTFGSGTRLTVV.

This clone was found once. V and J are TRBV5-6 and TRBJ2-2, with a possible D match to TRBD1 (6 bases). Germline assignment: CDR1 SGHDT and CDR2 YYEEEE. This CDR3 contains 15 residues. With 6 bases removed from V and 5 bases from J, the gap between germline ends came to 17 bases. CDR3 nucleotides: TGTGCCAGCAAAACTACAGGGTACCTGACCGGGGAGCTGTTTTTT. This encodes CASKTTGYLTGELFF.

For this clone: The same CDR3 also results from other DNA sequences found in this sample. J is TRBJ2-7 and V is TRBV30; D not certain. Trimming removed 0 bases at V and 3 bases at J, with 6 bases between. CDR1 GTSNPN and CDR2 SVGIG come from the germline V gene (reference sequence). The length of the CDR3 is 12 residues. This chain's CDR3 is CAWSVTGYEQYF. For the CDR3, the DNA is TGTGCCTGGAGTGTAACCGGCTACGAGCAGTACTTC. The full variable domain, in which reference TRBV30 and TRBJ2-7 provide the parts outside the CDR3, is SQTIHQWPATLVQPVGSPLSLECTVEGTSNPNLYWYRQAAGRGLQLLFYSVGIGQISSEVPQNLSASRPQDRQFILSSKKLLLSDSGFYLCAWSVTGYEQYFGPGTRLTVT.

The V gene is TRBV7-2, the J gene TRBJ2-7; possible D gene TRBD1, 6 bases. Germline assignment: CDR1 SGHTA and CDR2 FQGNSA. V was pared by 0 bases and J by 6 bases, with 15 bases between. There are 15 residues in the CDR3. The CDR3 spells CASSLAHQGMGEQYF. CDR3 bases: TGTGCCAGCAGCTTAGCGCACCAGGGGATGGGCGAGCAGTACTTC.

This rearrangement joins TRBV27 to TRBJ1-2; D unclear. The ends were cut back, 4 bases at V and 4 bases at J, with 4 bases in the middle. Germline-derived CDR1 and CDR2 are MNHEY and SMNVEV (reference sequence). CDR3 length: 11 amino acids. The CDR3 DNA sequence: TGTGCCAGCAGTTCCCTCTATGGCTACACCTTC. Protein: CASSSLYGYTF.

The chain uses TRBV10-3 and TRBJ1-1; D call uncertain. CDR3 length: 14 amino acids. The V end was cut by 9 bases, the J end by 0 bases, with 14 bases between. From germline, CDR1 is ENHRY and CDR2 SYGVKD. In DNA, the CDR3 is TGTGCCATAAAATTGGGAGGGATGAACACTGAAGCTTTCTTT. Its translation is CAIKLGGMNTEAFF.

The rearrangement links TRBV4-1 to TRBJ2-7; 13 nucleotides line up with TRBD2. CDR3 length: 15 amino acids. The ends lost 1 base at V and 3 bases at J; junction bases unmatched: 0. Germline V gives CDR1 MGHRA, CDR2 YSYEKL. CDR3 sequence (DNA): TGCGCCAGCAGCCAAGGACTAGCGGGGGGCTACGAGCAGTACTTC. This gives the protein CASSQGLAGGYEQYF.

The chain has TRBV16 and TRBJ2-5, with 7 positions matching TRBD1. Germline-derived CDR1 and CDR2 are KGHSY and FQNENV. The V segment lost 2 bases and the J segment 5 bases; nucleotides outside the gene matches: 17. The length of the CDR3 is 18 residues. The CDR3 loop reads CASSQRWNTGALGETQYF. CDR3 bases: TGTGCCAGCAGCCAACGGTGGAATACAGGGGCCCTCGGGGAGACCCAGTACTTC.

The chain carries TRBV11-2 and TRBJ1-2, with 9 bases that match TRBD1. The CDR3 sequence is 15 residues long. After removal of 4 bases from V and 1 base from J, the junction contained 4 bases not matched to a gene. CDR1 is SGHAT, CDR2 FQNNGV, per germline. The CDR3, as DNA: TGTGCCAGCAGCTCCGGGACAGGGATTAACTATGGCTACACCTTC. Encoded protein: CASSSGTGINYGYTF.